The sequence of this T cell receptor beta chain was determined in a study of T cell changes during pregnancy in multiple sclerosis. The data were produced by immunoSEQ multiplex PCR, yet TCRdb's version contains in-frame clones alone and is incomplete. The profile shows 90,000 to 120,000 clones, almost 95% of them singletons. The CDR3 covers 19 residues. J lost 5 bases, V lost 6 bases, and 20 bases had no gene match. Germline V gives CDR1 LNHDA, CDR2 SQIVND (reference sequence). The sample in question was peripheral blood, obtained before pregnancy. This TCR derives from a female donor with multiple sclerosis, enrolled in a pregnancy study. The V gene is TRBV19, the J gene TRBJ2-1; 9 bases are shared with TRBD2. The CDR3 region has the DNA TGTGCCAGTAGCCAGACGTATGATATTAGCGGGAGTCACGACAATGAGCAGTTCTTC. This encodes CASSQTYDISGSHDNEQFF. Supplemented by reference TRBV19 and TRBJ2-1, the full variable domain reads DGGITQSPKYLFRKEGQNVTLSCEQNLNHDAMYWYRQDPGQGLRLIYYSQIVNDFQKGDIAEGYSVSREKKESFPLTVTSAQKNPTAFYLCASSQTYDISGSHDNEQFFGPGTRLTVL.